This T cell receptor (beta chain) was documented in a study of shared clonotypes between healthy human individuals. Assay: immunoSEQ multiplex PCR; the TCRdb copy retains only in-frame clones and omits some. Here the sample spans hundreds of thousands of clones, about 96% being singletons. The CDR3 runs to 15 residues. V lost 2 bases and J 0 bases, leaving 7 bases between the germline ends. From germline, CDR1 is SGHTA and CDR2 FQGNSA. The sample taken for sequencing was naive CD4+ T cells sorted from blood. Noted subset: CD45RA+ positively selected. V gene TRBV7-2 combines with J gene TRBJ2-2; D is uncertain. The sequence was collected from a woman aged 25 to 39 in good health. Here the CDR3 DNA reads TGTGCCAGCAGCTTAAGGCTTACGAACACCGGGGAGCTGTTTTTT. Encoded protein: CASSLRLTNTGELFF.